The 12 T cell receptor beta chains given below trace back to one sample, sequenced in a study of tumor-infiltrating lymphocytes in oesophageal squamous cell carcinoma. MiXCR was run by TCRdb on the PCR reads, yielding one entry per CDR3 protein. This sample has about 12,000 distinct CDR3 sequences, with about 57% found just once. Sequencing input: esophageal tumor tissue. These receptors all stem from a female donor with esophageal squamous cell carcinoma.

This rearrangement joins TRBV11-2 to TRBJ2-3; 8 bases match TRBD1. Looked up from germline, CDR1 is SGHAT and CDR2 is FQNNGV. The CDR3 extends over 15 amino acids. The V segment lost 5 bases and the J segment 0 bases; nucleotides outside the gene matches: 4. The CDR3 DNA reads as TGTGCCAGCAGCAAGACAGGGGTCAGCACAGATACGCAGTATTTT. Encoded protein: CASSKTGVSTDTQYF.

The table lists this clonotype with a few counts. The chain is built from TRBV28 and TRBJ2-3; D may be TRBD2 (6 bases). V lost 6 bases and J lost 2, with 9 bases in between. CDR1 and CDR2 from the germline V gene are MDHEN and SYDVKM. The CDR3 totals 13 residues. CDR3 coding DNA: TGTGCCAGCAGCGGGAGAACCACAGATACGCAGTATTTT. Amino acids: CASSGRTTDTQYF.

This clonotype was found many times. The rearrangement uses TRBV6-2 or TRBV6-3 and TRBJ2-7; 14 bases fit TRBD2. The CDR3 has 16 amino acids. Germline CDR1 and CDR2: MNHEY and SVGEGT. Trimming cost V 2 bases and J 4 bases; bases outside gene matches: 4. CDR3 DNA sequence: TGTGCCAGCAGTTACACTGGGACTAGCGGGAGTTACGAGCAGTACTTC. It encodes CASSYTGTSGSYEQYF.

This clonotype has only a few counts. The genes are TRBV7-6 and TRBJ2-7, with D maybe TRBD1 (6 bases). Near its end, the DNA agrees better with TRBJ2-5, so the J call may be wrong. The germline V gene encodes CDR1 SGHVS and CDR2 FNYEAQ. CDR3 length: 14 residues. The CDR3 region is CASSPWTAQETQYF. Here the CDR3 DNA reads TGTGCCAGCAGCCCATGGACAGCTCAAGAGACCCAGTACTTC.

This clonotype showed up just a few times. V usage is TRBV7-2 and J usage is TRBJ2-7, with D hard to call. The J call could be wrong; TRBJ2-5 is a better fit for the DNA end. This CDR3 has 15 amino acids. CDR1 is SGHTA and CDR2 is FQGNSA in the germline V gene. The CDR3 reads CASSLDYTYSETQYF. CDR3 in DNA: TGTGCCAGCAGCTTAGACTATACGTATTCCGAGACCCAGTACTTC.

This clonotype is termed medium-sized. The gene calls are TRBV7-9 and TRBJ2-1, with 12 bases identical to TRBD2. The CDR3 covers 15 residues. With V trimmed by 1 base and J by 8 bases, 3 bases remained unmatched. Germline V lookup: CDR1 SEHNR, CDR2 FQNEAQ (reference sequence). CDR3 sequence: CASSLVGTSGYEQFF. CDR3 coding DNA: TGTGCCAGCAGCTTAGTGGGGACTAGCGGGTATGAGCAGTTCTTC.

This clonotype was observed a handful of times. The chain is built from TRBV12-3 or TRBV12-4 and TRBJ2-1; tentatively, D is TRBD1 (5 bases). The end of the DNA fits TRBJ2-7 better, so the J call may be wrong. This CDR3 contains 14 residues. This chain's CDR3 is CASSPRVRSYEQYF. CDR3 DNA: TGTGCCAGCAGTCCCAGGGTAAGGTCCTACGAGCAGTACTTC.

The chain employs TRBV6-1 and TRBJ2-6; TRBD2 aligns across 15 bases. The tail of the sequence fits TRBJ2-7 better, so the J call may be wrong. Germline values: CDR1 MNHNS, CDR2 SASEGT. The CDR3 contains 16 residues. CDR3 coding DNA: TGTGCCAGCAGTGTCGCCTGGACTAGCGGGAGGGATGAGCAGTACTTC. It translates to CASSVAWTSGRDEQYF.

V usage is TRBV7-9 and J usage is TRBJ2-3, with 13 bases identical to TRBD2. CDR3 length equals 16 residues. Losses at the gene ends were 5 bases for V and 1 base for J; bases not matched to a gene: 3. Germline V CDR1 and CDR2: SEHNR, FQNEAQ (reference sequence). CDR3 region: CASSLGTSGGTDTQYF. The CDR3 nucleotides are TGTGCCAGCAGCCTGGGGACTAGCGGGGGCACAGATACGCAGTATTTT. Full variable domain (missing parts from reference TRBV7-9 and TRBJ2-3): DTGVSQNPRHKITKRGQNVTFRCDPISEHNRLYWYRQTLGQGPEFLTYFQNEAQLEKSRLLSDRFSAERPKGSFSTLEIQRTEQGDSAMYLCASSLGTSGGTDTQYFGPGTRLTVL.

The genes are TRBV6-1 and TRBJ1-6, with D maybe TRBD1 (5 bases). In germline, CDR1 is MNHNS, CDR2 SASEGT. V lost 5 bases and J 10 bases, leaving 24 bases between the germline ends. CDR3 length: 17 residues. The CDR3 DNA is TGTGCCAGCAGTACCTTTGAAGGGGTGGAGGGAGGCTCACCCCTCCACTTT. Protein sequence: CASSTFEGVEGGSPLHF.

The chain uses TRBV7-6 and TRBJ2-3, with D possibly matching TRBD1 (5 bases). This CDR3 spans 14 amino acids. Trimming stripped 3 bases from V and 0 bases from J, with 7 bases between. The germline gives CDR1 SGHVS, CDR2 FNYEAQ. The CDR3 here is CASSLAGSTDTQYF. The CDR3 nucleotides read TGTGCCAGCAGCTTGGCAGGGAGCACAGATACGCAGTATTTT.

V is TRBV20-1 and J is TRBJ1-2, with D hard to call. There are 14 residues in the CDR3. From germline, CDR1 is DFQATT and CDR2 SNEGSKA (reference sequence). With 6 bases removed from V and 5 bases from J, the gap between germline ends came to 19 bases. The CDR3 DNA sequence: TGCAGTGCCAACCCGACGCAGCGACCATATGGCTACACCTTC. Translated, it gives CSANPTQRPYGYTF.